This TCR beta chain appears in the sequencing data of a study of blood T cell repertoires in COVID-19. The assay was immunoSEQ multiplex PCR, and TCRdb's table has in-frame clones only and misses some. The data show some 260,000 clones, with around 89% seen just once and approximately 9.5% held by the top ten. The sequencing input was PBMCs or T cells enriched from blood (not recorded which). The source is a man in his forties who had recovered from COVID-19.

The CDR3 sequence: CASDKDRHNQPQHF. The CDR3, as DNA: TGTGCCAGCGACAAGGACAGGCACAATCAGCCCCAGCATTTT. The chain has TRBV19 and TRBJ1-5; 7 bases agree with TRBD1. The CDR3 spans 14 residues. V was pared by 9 bases and J by 3 bases, with 8 bases of the junction left unmatched. The germline CDR1 and CDR2 sequences are LNHDA and SQIVND (reference sequence).